A single sample gave rise to the 25 T cell receptor beta chains below, sequenced in a study of spatial heterogeneity in lung cancer. Study-level findings and limits: Within tumors, counts of expanded alpha and beta TCRs tracked tumor mutation counts.

For these receptors, no antigen is known. TCRdb reanalysed the 5' RACE reads using MiXCR and keeps one entry per CDR3 protein. The data contain 100,000 to 110,000 distinct CDR3 sequences, approximately 4.7% of them singletons. Time point defined: sample taken at primary tumor resection. The sample was lung tumor tissue, taken at surgery. The receptors shown here come from a male donor with early-stage non-small cell lung cancer.

This clonotype was counted ten times or more. The chain combines TRBV5-1 with TRBJ2-3; 10 bases fit TRBD2. Unmatched junction bases numbered 9, after V lost 2 bases and J lost 3 bases. CDR1 is SGHRS and CDR2 is YFSETQ in the germline V gene. The CDR3 totals 17 residues. CDR3 residues: CASSLGPASGRTDTQYF. The DNA for the CDR3 is TGCGCCAGCAGCTTAGGTCCCGCTAGCGGGAGAACAGATACGCAGTATTTT.

At least ten counts were recorded for this clonotype. The rearrangement links TRBV19 to TRBJ2-1; TRBD1 agrees at 7 bases. CDR1 and CDR2 (germline): LNHDA, SQIVND (reference sequence). The length of the CDR3 is 15 residues. The trim removed 5 bases at V and 0 bases at J, leaving 4 bases unmatched. The CDR3 DNA is TGTGCCAGTAGTCAACAGGGGCCCTCCTACAATGAGCAGTTCTTC. This codes for CASSQQGPSYNEQFF.

There are many counts of this clonotype. V gene TRBV6-1 combines with J gene TRBJ2-5, with 10 bases fitting TRBD2. CDR3 length equals 17 residues. With V trimmed by 0 bases and J by 6 bases, 10 bases remained unmatched. Germline-derived CDR1 and CDR2 are MNHNS and SASEGT. CDR3 protein: CASSEAPSGRARKTQYF. The CDR3 DNA is TGTGCCAGCAGTGAAGCGCCCAGCGGGAGGGCCCGGAAGACCCAGTACTTC.

This clonotype was counted many times. This chain uses TRBV2 with TRBJ2-1; TRBD1 aligns across 7 bases. The CDR3 is 11 residues long. CDR1 and CDR2 from the germline V gene are SNHLY and FYNNEI. Trimming cost V 7 bases and J 8 bases; bases outside gene matches: 2. The CDR3 loop is CASKDRDEQFF. The CDR3 DNA reads TGTGCCAGCAAAGACAGGGATGAGCAGTTCTTC.

This clonotype was seen ten or more times. The rearrangement joins TRBV7-6 to TRBJ1-2; possible D gene TRBD1, 5 bases. CDR3 size: 15 residues. V lost 4 bases to trimming and J lost 7 bases, with 19 bases between them. CDR1 and CDR2 (germline): SGHVS, FNYEAQ. CDR3 loop: CASSSEPTAAGGYTF. The CDR3 DNA reads TGTGCCAGCAGCTCGGAACCGACAGCCGCTGGTGGCTACACCTTC.

This chain uses TRBV7-9 with TRBJ2-2; D could derive from TRBD1 or TRBD2 (5 bases each). The germline V gene has CDR1 SEHNR and CDR2 FQNEAQ (reference sequence). The CDR3 length is 16 residues. The V end was cut by 5 bases, the J end by 1 base, with 14 bases between. The CDR3: CASSQPGRRNTGELFF. The CDR3 coding sequence is TGTGCCAGCAGCCAACCGGGACGTCGGAACACCGGGGAGCTGTTTTTT.

This clonotype came up many times. The chain joins TRBV13 to TRBJ2-7; 8 bases align to TRBD2. This CDR3 comprises 13 residues. CDR1 PRHDT and CDR2 FYEKMQ come from the germline V gene (reference sequence). The trim removed 7 bases at V and 4 bases at J, leaving 6 bases unmatched. CDR3: CASTSGRKYEQYF. The CDR3 DNA reads as TGTGCCAGCACCAGCGGGAGAAAGTACGAGCAGTACTTC.

This clonotype showed up many times. The chain combines TRBV28 with TRBJ2-7; 14 nucleotides match TRBD2. The CDR3 runs to 18 residues. The germline gives CDR1 MDHEN, CDR2 SYDVKM. The V and J ends lost 7 bases and 4 bases, in that order; junction bases with no gene match: 15. The CDR3 nucleotides are TGTGCCAGCACCGGTCAGACTAGCGGGAGGGCCCGTCTATACGAGCAGTACTTC. Protein: CASTGQTSGRARLYEQYF.

There are a few counts of this clonotype. This chain uses TRBV7-9 with TRBJ2-5, with D perhaps TRBD2 (6 bases). The V end was cut by 3 bases, the J end by 0 bases, with 8 bases between. CDR3 length equals 14 residues. The germline gives CDR1 SEHNR, CDR2 FQNEAQ (reference sequence). This CDR3 is CASSLEGYQETQYF. The CDR3, as DNA: TGTGCCAGCAGCTTGGAGGGGTACCAAGAGACCCAGTACTTC.

This clonotype was found a few times. V is TRBV6-1 and J is TRBJ2-3, with 12 bases identical to TRBD2. CDR1 is MNHNS, CDR2 SASEGT, per germline. J lost 7 bases, V lost 4 bases, and 9 bases had no gene match. The CDR3 runs 16 residues. Written as DNA, the CDR3 is TGTGCCAGCAGTGCCCGACTAGCGGGAGTTTACCATACGCAGTATTTT. This codes for CASSARLAGVYHTQYF.

This chain uses TRBV20-1 with TRBJ2-7; D not resolved. V dropped 3 bases and J dropped 4 bases, with 25 bases sitting between them. The CDR3 sequence is 17 residues long. The germline V gene encodes CDR1 DFQATT and CDR2 SNEGSKA (reference sequence). CDR3 sequence reads: CSARENPSNKVFYEQYF. CDR3 coding DNA: TGCAGTGCTAGGGAAAACCCCTCAAACAAAGTTTTTTACGAGCAGTACTTC.

This clonotype has only a few counts. The V and J genes are TRBV6-6 and TRBJ2-7; tentative D call: TRBD2 (6 bases). With 6 bases removed from V and 5 bases from J, the gap between germline ends came to 14 bases. This CDR3 is 13 amino acids long. Per the germline V gene, CDR1 is MNHNY and CDR2 is SVGAGI (reference sequence). CDR3 sequence: CASRTGLPDEQYF. The CDR3 coding sequence is TGTGCCAGCAGGACGGGACTCCCCGACGAGCAGTACTTC.

This clonotype is a singleton in its sample. Possible read error: a much larger clone is one base away. No conserved phenylalanine or tryptophan is present at the end of the CDR3, so a read error is the likely explanation. The rearrangement joins TRBV7-9 to TRBJ1-1; D ambiguous. The CDR3 totals 13 residues. Per germline, CDR1 SEHNR and CDR2 FQNEAQ (reference sequence). V dropped 3 bases and J dropped 7 bases, with 12 bases sitting between them. CDR3 sequence reads: CASSLQVPIEAFL. CDR3 nucleotides: TGTGCCAGCAGCTTGCAGGTTCCAATTGAAGCTTTCCTT.

Only a few counts were recorded for this clonotype. The chain joins TRBV20-1 to TRBJ2-7; 11 nucleotides match TRBD1. CDR3 size: 15 residues. With V trimmed by 0 bases and J by 5 bases, 6 bases remained unmatched. Germline CDR1 reads DFQATT; CDR2 reads SNEGSKA (reference sequence). This CDR3 reads CSARESRTGGHEQYF. CDR3 coding DNA: TGCAGTGCTAGAGAAAGTCGGACAGGGGGCCACGAGCAGTACTTC.

This clonotype was found a few times. This rearrangement joins TRBV4-1 to TRBJ2-7; possibly TRBD2 for D (6 bases). CDR1 and CDR2 from the germline V gene are MGHRA and YSYEKL. The V end was cut by 3 bases, the J end by 7 bases, with 25 bases between. The CDR3 runs to 17 residues. CDR3 nucleotide sequence: TGCGCCAGCAGCCATACGGTAAAAGCTAGCGCCGGAGGGGAGCAGTACTTC. It is translated as CASSHTVKASAGGEQYF.

This clonotype was observed many times. This rearrangement joins TRBV6-5 to TRBJ1-5, with a tentative D call TRBD1 (6 bases). Looked up from germline, CDR1 is MNHEY and CDR2 is SVGAGI. The V end lost 6 bases, the J end lost 0 bases, and 12 bases lay between the germline ends. This CDR3 has 15 residues. DNA of the CDR3: TGTGCCAGCAGAGCGGGGGGCCGTAGCAATCAGCCCCAGCATTTT. It translates to CASRAGGRSNQPQHF.

This clonotype has at least ten counts. The rearrangement uses TRBV27 and TRBJ2-3; no definite D call. This CDR3 is built from 14 residues. CDR1 is MNHEY, CDR2 SMNVEV, per germline (reference sequence). V shed 6 bases and J shed 2 bases, with 12 bases lying between them. The CDR3 is CASSGPQLTDTQYF. The DNA of the CDR3 is TGTGCCAGCAGCGGCCCACAGCTCACAGATACGCAGTATTTT.

This clonotype was seen ten or more times. The chain is built from TRBV10-3 and TRBJ2-2, with D perhaps matching TRBD1 (5 bases). Germline V gives CDR1 ENHRY, CDR2 SYGVKD. The V gene lost 7 bases and the J gene lost 4 bases, with 13 bases spanning the gap. The length of the CDR3 is 14 residues. Here the CDR3 DNA reads TGTGCCATCACTGTGACAGCATCCACCGGGGAGCTGTTTTTT. This codes for CAITVTASTGELFF.

The table lists this clonotype with a few counts. The chain joins TRBV20-1 to TRBJ2-7; D gene uncertain. The V gene lost 4 bases and the J gene lost 4 bases, with 11 bases spanning the gap. CDR1 DFQATT and CDR2 SNEGSKA come from the germline V gene (reference sequence). The CDR3 has 12 amino acids. This chain's CDR3 is CSATPDGYEQYF. CDR3 DNA sequence: TGCAGTGCTACTCCGGACGGTTACGAGCAGTACTTC.

This clonotype was detected ten times or more. This sequence joins TRBV4-1 and TRBJ1-4; TRBD1 matches 9 bases. The germline V gene encodes CDR1 MGHRA and CDR2 YSYEKL. The CDR3 totals 14 residues. V shed 1 base and J 7 bases; nucleotides not matched to a gene: 1. The CDR3 sequence is CASSQVGQGEKLFF. Here the CDR3 DNA reads TGCGCCAGCAGCCAAGTGGGACAGGGTGAAAAACTGTTTTTT.

This clonotype was observed at least ten times. This chain joins TRBV4-1 and TRBJ2-2, with D maybe TRBD2 (6 bases). This CDR3 has 16 amino acids. The V gene lost 1 base and the J gene lost 4 bases, with 13 bases spanning the gap. CDR1 is MGHRA and CDR2 is YSYEKL in the germline V gene. This CDR3 is CASSQVTGSVTGELFF. DNA of the CDR3: TGCGCCAGCAGCCAAGTAACCGGGAGCGTCACCGGGGAGCTGTTTTTT.

This clonotype has at least ten counts. V gene TRBV28 combines with J gene TRBJ2-7, with 7 bases lining up with TRBD2. The CDR3 consists of 15 residues. J was trimmed by 2 bases and V by 6 bases; bases with no gene match: 10. CDR1 is MDHEN and CDR2 is SYDVKM in the germline V gene. The CDR3 region has the DNA TGTGCCAGCAGCATTCTTAAGCGGGGCACCTACGAGCAGTACTTC. As protein: CASSILKRGTYEQYF.

This clonotype was observed at least ten times. The V call is TRBV20-1, the J call TRBJ2-7; TRBD1 aligns across 10 bases. The trim removed 5 bases at V and 4 bases at J, leaving 8 bases unmatched. Germline V gene sequence: CDR1 DFQATT, CDR2 SNEGSKA (reference sequence). CDR3 length: 14 amino acids. This CDR3 reads CSAQAGTGVYEQYF. DNA for the CDR3: TGCAGTGCTCAAGCCGGGACAGGGGTGTACGAGCAGTACTTC.

This clonotype was observed many times. The chain recombines TRBV27 with TRBJ2-7, with 9 bases lining up with TRBD1. Looked up from germline, CDR1 is MNHEY and CDR2 is SMNVEV (reference sequence). Trimming at V came to 2 bases and at J to 3 bases, leaving 8 bases not matched to a gene. CDR3 length: 16 residues. The CDR3 DNA follows: TGTGCCAGCAGTTTACTCCCAGGACAGGGGTTCTACGAGCAGTACTTC. Amino acids: CASSLLPGQGFYEQYF.

This clonotype was picked up one time. At one of its ends the junction is not consistent with the germline gene, which may arise from a read error. The CDR3 DNA reads as TGCCCCAGCAGCATAGGACAGGGGACGCTCGAGCAGTACTTC. Encoded protein: CPSSIGQGTLEQYF. The rearrangement uses TRBV5-1 and TRBJ2-7; the match to TRBD1 covers 9 bases. This CDR3 contains 14 residues. CDR1 and CDR2 (germline): SGHRS, YFSETQ.